This paragraph reports one T cell receptor beta chain. Antigen specificity is unknown. This CDR3 contains 15 residues. Trimming shortened V by 2 bases and J by 2 bases, and 9 bases separated the two germline ends. The data are from a study of chemoradiotherapy in HPV16-positive cancers. Study results and limitations: Candidate HPV-specific clones and E7-related TCR motifs grew in tumor during treatment.

Profiled with immunoSEQ multiplex PCR; TCRdb holds only in-frame clones, not every one. The table shows some 7,700 clones, with just over 75% occurring only once. The specimen was obtained from a patient who underwent chemoradiotherapy. This sequence originates from a human donor with HPV-associated anogenital cancer. The gene calls are TRBV23-1 and TRBJ1-4; possible D gene TRBD1, 6 bases. TRBV23-1 qualifies as an ORF whose function is uncertain. CDR3 amino acids: CASSQGRGTNEKLFF. CDR3 DNA: TGCGCCAGCAGTCAAGGAAGGGGGACTAATGAAAAACTGTTTTTT.